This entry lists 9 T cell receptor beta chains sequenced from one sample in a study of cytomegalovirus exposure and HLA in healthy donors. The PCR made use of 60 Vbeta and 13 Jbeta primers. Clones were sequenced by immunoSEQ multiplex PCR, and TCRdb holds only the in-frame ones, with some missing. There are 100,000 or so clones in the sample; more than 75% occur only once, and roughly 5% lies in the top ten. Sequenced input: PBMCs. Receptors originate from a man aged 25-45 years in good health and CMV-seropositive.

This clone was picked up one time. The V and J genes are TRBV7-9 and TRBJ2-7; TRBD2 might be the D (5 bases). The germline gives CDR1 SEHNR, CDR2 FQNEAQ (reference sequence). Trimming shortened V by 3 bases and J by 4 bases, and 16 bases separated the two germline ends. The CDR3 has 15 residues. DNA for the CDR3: TGTGCCAGCAGCTTCAGCCGGACGGGATATTACGAGCAGTACTTC. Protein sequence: CASSFSRTGYYEQYF.

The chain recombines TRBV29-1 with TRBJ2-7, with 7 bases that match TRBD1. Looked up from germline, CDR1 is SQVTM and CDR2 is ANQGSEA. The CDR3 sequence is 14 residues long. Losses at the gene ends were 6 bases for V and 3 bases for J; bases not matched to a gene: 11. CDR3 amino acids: CSVLDRAPIYEQYF. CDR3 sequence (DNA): TGCAGCGTGCTTGACAGGGCCCCCATCTACGAGCAGTACTTC.

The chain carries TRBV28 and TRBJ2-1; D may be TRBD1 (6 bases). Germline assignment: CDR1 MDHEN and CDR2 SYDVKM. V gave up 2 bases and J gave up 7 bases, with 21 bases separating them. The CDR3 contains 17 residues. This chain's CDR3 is CASSLLLTGLLSNEQFF. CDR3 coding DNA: TGTGCCAGCAGTTTACTTCTGACAGGCCTACTCTCGAATGAGCAGTTCTTC.

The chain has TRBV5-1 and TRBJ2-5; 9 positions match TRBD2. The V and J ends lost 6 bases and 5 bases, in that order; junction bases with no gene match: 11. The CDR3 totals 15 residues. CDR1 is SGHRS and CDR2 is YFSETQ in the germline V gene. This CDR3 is CASTNSGLASETQYF. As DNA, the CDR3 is TGCGCCAGCACCAACTCGGGACTAGCATCTGAGACCCAGTACTTC.

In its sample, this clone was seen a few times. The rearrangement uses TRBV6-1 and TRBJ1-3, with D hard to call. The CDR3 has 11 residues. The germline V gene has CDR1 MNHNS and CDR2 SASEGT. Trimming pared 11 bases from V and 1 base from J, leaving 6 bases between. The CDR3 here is CALVSGNTIYF. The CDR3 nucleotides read TGTGCCCTCGTTTCTGGAAACACCATATATTTT.

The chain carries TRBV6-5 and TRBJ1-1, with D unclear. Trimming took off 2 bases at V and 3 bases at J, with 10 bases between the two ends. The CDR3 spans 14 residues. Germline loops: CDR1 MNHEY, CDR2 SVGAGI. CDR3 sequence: CASSYGPADTEAFF. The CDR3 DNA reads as TGTGCCAGCAGTTACGGCCCTGCGGACACTGAAGCTTTCTTT.

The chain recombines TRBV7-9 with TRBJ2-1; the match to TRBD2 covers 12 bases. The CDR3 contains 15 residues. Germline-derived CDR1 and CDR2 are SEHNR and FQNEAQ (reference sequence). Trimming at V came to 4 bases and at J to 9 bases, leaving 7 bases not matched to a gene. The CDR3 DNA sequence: TGTGCCAGCAGCTCCCTAGCGGGAGGGCCTGGTGAGCAGTTCTTC. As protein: CASSSLAGGPGEQFF.

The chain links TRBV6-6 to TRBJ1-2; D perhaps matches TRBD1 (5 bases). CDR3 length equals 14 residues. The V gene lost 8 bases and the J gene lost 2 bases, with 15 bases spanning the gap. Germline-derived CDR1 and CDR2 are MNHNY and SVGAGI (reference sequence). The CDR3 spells CASGHQGGNYGYTF. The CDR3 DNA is TGTGCCAGCGGCCACCAGGGCGGAAACTATGGCTACACCTTC.

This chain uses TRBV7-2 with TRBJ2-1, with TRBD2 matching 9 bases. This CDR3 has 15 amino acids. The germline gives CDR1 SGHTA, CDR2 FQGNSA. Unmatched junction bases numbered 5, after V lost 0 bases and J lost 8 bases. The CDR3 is CASSLAGRGGDEQFF. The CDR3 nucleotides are TGTGCCAGCAGCTTAGCGGGGCGGGGGGGCGATGAGCAGTTCTTC.